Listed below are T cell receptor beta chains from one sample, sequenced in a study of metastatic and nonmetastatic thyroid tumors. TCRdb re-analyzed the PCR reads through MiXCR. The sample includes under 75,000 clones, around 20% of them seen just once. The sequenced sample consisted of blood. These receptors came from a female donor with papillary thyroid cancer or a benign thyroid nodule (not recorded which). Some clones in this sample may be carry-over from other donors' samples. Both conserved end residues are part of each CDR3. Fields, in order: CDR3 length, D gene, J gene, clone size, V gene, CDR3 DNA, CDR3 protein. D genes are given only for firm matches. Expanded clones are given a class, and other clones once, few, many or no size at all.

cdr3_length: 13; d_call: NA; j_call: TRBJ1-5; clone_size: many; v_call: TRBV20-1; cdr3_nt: TGCAGTGCTTTCCCGGATAGCAATCAGCCCCAGCATTTT; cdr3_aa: CSAFPDSNQPQHF
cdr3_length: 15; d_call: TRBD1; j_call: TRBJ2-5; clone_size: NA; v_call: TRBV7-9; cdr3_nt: TGTGCCAGCAGCTTAGGGGGACAGGGGGCGGAGACCCAGTACTTC; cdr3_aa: CASSLGGQGAETQYF
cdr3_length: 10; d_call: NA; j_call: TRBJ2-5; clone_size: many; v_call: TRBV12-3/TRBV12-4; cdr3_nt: TGTGCCAGCAGTTTGGAAACCCAGTACTTC; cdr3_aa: CASSLETQYF
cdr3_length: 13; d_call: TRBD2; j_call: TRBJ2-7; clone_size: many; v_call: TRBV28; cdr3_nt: TGTGCCAGCAGGCCGGGAGGCCTCTACGAGCAGTACTTC; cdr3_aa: CASRPGGLYEQYF
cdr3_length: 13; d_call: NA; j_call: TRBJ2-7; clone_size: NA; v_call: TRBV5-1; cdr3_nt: TGCGCCAGCAGCTTAGCCTTCGACTACGAGCAGTACTTC; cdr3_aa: CASSLAFDYEQYF
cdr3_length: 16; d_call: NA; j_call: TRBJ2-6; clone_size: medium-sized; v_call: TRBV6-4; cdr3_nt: TGTGCCAGCAGTGACTCGGACAACTCTGGGGCCAACGTCCTGACTTTC; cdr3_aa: CASSDSDNSGANVLTF
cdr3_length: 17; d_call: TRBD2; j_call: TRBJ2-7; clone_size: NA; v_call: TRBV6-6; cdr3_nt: TGTGCCAGCACCCCCTTCCTGACTAGCGGGAGTGCTTACGAGCAGTACTTC; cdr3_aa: CASTPFLTSGSAYEQYF
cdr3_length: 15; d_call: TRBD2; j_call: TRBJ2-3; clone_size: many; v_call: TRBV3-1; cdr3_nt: TGTGCCAGCAGCCAAGAAACTAGCGGGAGGAATACGCAGTATTTT; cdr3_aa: CASSQETSGRNTQYF
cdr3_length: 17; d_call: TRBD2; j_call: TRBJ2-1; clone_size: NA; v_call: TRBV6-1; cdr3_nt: TGTGCCAGCAGTGAAGTCCCCCTAGCGGGAGGGCCTGGGGAGCAGTTCTTC; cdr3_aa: CASSEVPLAGGPGEQFF
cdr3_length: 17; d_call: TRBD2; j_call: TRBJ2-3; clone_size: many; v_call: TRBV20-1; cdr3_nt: TGCAGTTACACTAGCGGGAGTCTTCGGGCTAGCACAGATACGCAGTATTTT; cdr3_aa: CSYTSGSLRASTDTQYF
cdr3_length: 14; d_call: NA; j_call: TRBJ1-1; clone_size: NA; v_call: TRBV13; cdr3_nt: TGTGCCAGCAGCTTAGAAGCAGAACCTACTGAAGCTTTCTTT; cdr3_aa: CASSLEAEPTEAFF
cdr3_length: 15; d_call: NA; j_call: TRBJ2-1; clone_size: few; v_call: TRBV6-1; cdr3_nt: TGTCCCAGCAAGGCCCCCCAGTTCTCCTACAATGAGCAGTTCTTC; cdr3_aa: CPSKAPQFSYNEQFF
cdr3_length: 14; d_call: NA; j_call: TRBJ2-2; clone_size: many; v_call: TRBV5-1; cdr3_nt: TGCGCCAGCAGCTTGACACCTAACACCGGGGAGCTGTTTTTT; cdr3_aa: CASSLTPNTGELFF
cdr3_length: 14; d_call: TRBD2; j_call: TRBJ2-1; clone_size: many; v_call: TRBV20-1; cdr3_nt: TGCAGTGCTAATCTAGCGGGATTTATCAATGAGCAGTTCTTC; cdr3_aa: CSANLAGFINEQFF
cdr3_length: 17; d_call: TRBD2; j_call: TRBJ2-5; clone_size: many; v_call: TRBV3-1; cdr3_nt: TGTGCCAGCAGCCAAATGACTAGCGGGACGAGGGGGGAGACCCAGTACTTC; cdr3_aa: CASSQMTSGTRGETQYF
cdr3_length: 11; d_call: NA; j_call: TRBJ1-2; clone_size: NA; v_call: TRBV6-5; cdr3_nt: TGTGCCAGCAGTTCCCGACAGGGCTACACCTTC; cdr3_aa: CASSSRQGYTF
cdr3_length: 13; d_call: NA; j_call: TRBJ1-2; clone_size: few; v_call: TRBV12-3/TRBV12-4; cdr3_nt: TGTGCCAGCAGCAAACAACTAATCGATGGCTACACCTTC; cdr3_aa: CASSKQLIDGYTF
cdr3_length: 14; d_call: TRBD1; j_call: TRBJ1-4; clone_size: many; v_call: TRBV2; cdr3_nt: TGTGCCGGAGCTACCGGGACAGGGGCTGAAAAACTGTTTTTT; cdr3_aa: CAGATGTGAEKLFF
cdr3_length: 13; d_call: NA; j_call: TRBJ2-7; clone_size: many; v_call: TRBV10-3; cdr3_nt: TGTGCCACCTCCCCACGCTCCTCATACGAGCAGTACTTC; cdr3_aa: CATSPRSSYEQYF
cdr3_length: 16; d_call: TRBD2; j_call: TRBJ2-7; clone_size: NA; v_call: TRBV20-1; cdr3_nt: TGCAGTGCTGGCGGGTGTAGCGGGGTTAGCTCCTACGAGCAGTACTTC; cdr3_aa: CSAGGCSGVSSYEQYF
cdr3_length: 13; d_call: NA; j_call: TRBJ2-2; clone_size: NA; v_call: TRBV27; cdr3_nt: TGTGCGGTCAGTGGTCCGAACACCGGGGAGCTGCTTTTT; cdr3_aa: CAVSGPNTGELLF
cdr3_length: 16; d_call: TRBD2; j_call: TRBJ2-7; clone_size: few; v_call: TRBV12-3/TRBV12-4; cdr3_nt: TGTGCCAGCAGTCCATCTCCGGGAGGGCCCTCCTACGAGCAGTACTTC; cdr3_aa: CASSPSPGGPSYEQYF
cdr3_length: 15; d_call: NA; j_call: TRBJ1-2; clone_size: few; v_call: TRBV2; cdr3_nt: TGTGCCAGCAGTGATACGGGGGGAGAGGGCTATGGCTACACCTTC; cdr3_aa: CASSDTGGEGYGYTF
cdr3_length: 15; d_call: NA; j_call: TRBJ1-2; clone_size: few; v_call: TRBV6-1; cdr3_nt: TGTGCCAGCAGAAGAGACAGTCAGAATAACTATGGCTACACCTTC; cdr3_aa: CASRRDSQNNYGYTF
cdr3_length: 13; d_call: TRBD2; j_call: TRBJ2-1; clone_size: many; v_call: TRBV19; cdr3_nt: TGTGCCAGTATCCAGAGCGGGAGTCATGAGCAGTTCTTC; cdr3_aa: CASIQSGSHEQFF
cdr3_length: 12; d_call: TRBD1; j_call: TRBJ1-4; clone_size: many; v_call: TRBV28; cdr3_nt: TGTGCCGCTCAGGGGGCGTTAGAAAAACTGTTTTTT; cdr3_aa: CAAQGALEKLFF
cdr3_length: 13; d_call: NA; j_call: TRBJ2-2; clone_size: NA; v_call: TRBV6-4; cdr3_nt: TGTGCCAGCAGTGACGAGGGCGGCGGGGAGCTGTTTTTT; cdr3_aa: CASSDEGGGELFF
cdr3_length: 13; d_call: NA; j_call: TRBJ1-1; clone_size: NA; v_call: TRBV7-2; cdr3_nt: TGTGCCAGCAGCTGGAGACGGGACACTGAAGCTTTCTTT; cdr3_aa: CASSWRRDTEAFF
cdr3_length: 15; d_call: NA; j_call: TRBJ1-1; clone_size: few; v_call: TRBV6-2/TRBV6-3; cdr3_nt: TGTGCCAGCAGTTATTCTCGGAGAATGAACACTGAAGCTTTCTTT; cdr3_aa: CASSYSRRMNTEAFF
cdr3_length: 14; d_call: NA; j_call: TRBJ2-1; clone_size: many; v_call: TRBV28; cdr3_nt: TGTGCCAGCAGCTCCAGTTGGCTGGACAATGAGCAGTTCTTC; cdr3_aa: CASSSSWLDNEQFF
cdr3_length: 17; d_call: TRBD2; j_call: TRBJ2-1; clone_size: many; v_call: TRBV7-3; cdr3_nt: TGTGCCAGCAGCTCTAGCGGTGGGGATTCTTTGTACAATGAGCAGTTCTTC; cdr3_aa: CASSSSGGDSLYNEQFF
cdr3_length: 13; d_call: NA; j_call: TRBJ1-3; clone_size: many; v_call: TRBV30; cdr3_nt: TGTGCCTGGAGTGTTGTCTCTGGAAACACCATATATTTT; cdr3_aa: CAWSVVSGNTIYF
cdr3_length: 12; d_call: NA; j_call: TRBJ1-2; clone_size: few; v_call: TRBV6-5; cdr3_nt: TGTGCCAGCAGTTATGGGGGCAGTGGCTACACCTTC; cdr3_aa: CASSYGGSGYTF
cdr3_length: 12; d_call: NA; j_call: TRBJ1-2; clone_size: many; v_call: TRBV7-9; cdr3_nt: TGTGCCAGCAGCCCAAGGACCGGAGGCTTCACCTTC; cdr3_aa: CASSPRTGGFTF
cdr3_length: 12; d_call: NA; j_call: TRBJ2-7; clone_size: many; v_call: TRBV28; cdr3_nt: TGTGCCACCCGGGGCGGAGCCTACGAGCAGTACTTC; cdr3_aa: CATRGGAYEQYF
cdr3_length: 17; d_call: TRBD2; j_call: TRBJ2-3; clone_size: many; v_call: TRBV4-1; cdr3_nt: TGCGCCAGCAGCCAATTAATTACTAGCGAGAGCACAGATACGCAGTATTTT; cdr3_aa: CASSQLITSESTDTQYF
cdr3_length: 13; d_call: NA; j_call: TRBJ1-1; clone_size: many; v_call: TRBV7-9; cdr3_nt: TGTGCCAGCAGCCCCCGGGGTAACACTGAAGCTTTCTTT; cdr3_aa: CASSPRGNTEAFF
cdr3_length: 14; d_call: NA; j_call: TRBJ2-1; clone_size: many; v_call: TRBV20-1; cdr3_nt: TGCAGTGCGTACGATGTAGCGAGCTACAATGAGCAGTTCTTC; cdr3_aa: CSAYDVASYNEQFF
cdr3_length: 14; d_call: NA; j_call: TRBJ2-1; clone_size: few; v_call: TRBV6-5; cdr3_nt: TGTGCCAGCAGTTACTTCCAGGGGTACAATGAGCAGTTCTTC; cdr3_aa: CASSYFQGYNEQFF
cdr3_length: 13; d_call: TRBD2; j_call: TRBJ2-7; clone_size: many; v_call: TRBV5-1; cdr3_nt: TGCGCCAGCAGCCAGGGACTAGCATACGAGCAGTACTTC; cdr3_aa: CASSQGLAYEQYF
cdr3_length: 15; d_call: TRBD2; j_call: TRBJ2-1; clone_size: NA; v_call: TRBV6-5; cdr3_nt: TGTGCCAGCAGTTACTCGGTAGCGGGAGTGAGTGAGCAGTTCTTC; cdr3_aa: CASSYSVAGVSEQFF
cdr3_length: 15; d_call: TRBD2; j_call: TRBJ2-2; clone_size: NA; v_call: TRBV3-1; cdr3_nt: TGTGCCAGCAGCCAAGCAGCGGGGGGATTCGGGGAGCTGTTTTTT; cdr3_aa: CASSQAAGGFGELFF
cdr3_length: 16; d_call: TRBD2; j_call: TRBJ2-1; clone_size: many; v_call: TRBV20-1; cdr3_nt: TGCAGTGCCCCCGGACTAGCGGGGGCCTCCAGAAATGAGCAGTTCTTC; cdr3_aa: CSAPGLAGASRNEQFF
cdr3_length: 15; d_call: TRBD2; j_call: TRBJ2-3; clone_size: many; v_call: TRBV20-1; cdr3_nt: TGCAGTGCTGCCCCGACTAGCGGGTACACAGATACGCAGTATTTT; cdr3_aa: CSAAPTSGYTDTQYF
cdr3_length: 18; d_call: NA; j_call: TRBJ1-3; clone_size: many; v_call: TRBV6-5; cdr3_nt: TGTGCCAGCAGACAACCCCCCGGGACTACGGTGGGTGGAAACACCATATATTTT; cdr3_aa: CASRQPPGTTVGGNTIYF
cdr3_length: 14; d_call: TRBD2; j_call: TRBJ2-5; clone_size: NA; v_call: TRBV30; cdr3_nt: TGTGCCTGGAGTCCGACGGGAGGACGGGAGACCCAGTACTTC; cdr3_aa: CAWSPTGGRETQYF
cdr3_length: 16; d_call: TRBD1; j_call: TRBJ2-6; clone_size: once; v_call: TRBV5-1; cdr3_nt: TGCGCCAGCAGCTTCACAGGGGACTCTGGGGCCAACGTCCTGACTTTC; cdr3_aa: CASSFTGDSGANVLTF
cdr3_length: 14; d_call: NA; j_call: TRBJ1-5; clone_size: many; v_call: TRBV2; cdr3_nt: TGTGCCAGCAGTGAGGTACAGGCAGATCAGCCCCAGCATTTT; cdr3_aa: CASSEVQADQPQHF
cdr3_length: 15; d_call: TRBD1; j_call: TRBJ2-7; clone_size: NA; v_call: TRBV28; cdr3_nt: TGTGCCAGCAGTCGTACCGGGACAGGGAATTACGAGCAGTACTTC; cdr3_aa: CASSRTGTGNYEQYF
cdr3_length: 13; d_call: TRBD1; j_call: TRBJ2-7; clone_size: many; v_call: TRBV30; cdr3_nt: TGTGCCTCCCGGGACAGGGGTACCTACGAGCAGTACTTC; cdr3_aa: CASRDRGTYEQYF
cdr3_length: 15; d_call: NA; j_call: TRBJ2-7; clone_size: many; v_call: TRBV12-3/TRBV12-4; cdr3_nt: TGTGCCAGCAGTTTTAGTGGCGGCACCTCCTACGAGCAGTACTTC; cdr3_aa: CASSFSGGTSYEQYF
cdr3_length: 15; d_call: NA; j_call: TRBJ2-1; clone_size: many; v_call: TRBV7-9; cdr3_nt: TGTGCCAGCAGCCCCCCCGCGAGAGAGAGCAATGAGCAGTTCTTC; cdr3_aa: CASSPPARESNEQFF
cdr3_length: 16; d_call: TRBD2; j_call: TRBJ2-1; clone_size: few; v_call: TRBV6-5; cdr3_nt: TGTGCCAGCAGTTACTTTGGGGGGGATCGTCACAATGAGCAGTTCTTC; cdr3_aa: CASSYFGGDRHNEQFF
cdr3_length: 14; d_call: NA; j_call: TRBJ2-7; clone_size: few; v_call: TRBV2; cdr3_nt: TGTGCCAGCATGGGGGGAGGAGCCTTCTACGAGCAGTACTTC; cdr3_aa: CASMGGGAFYEQYF
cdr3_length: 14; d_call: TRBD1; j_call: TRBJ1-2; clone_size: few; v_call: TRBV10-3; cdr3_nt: TGTGCCATCACCCCGGGACAGGGGTTTAGAGGCTACACCTTC; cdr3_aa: CAITPGQGFRGYTF
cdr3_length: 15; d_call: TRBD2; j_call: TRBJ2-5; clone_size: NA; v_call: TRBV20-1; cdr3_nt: TGCAGTGCTTACACTAGCGGGAACAGGAAAGAGACCCAGTACTTC; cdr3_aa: CSAYTSGNRKETQYF
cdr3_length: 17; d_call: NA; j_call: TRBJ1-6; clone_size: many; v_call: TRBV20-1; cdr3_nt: TGCAGTGCTAGAGATCTCAGTGGAAGCTCCTATAATTCACCCCTCCACTTT; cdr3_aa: CSARDLSGSSYNSPLHF
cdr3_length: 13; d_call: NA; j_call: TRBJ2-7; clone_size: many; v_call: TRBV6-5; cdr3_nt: TGTGCCAGCAGTTACAGGGAACCCTACGAGCAGTACTTC; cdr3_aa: CASSYREPYEQYF
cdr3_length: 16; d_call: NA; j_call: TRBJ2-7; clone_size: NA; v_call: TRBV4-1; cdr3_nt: TGCGCCAGCAGCCAAGAGCCCAGCGGGTACTCCTACGAGCAGTACTTC; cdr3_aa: CASSQEPSGYSYEQYF